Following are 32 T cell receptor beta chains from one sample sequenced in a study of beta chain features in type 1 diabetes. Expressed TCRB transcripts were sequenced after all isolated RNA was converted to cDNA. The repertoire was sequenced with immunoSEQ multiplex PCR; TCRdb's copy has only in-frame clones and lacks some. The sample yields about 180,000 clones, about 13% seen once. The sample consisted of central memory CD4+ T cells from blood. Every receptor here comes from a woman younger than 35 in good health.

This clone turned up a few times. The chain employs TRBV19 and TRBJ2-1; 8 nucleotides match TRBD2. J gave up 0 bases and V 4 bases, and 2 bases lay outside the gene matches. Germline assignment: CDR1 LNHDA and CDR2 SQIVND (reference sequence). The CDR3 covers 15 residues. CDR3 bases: TGTGCCAGTAGTAAGACTAGCGTCTCCTACAATGAGCAGTTCTTC. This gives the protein CASSKTSVSYNEQFF.

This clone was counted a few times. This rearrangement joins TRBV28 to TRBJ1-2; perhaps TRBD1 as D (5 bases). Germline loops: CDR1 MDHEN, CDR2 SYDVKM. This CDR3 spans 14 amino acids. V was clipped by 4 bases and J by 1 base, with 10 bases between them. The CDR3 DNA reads TGTGCCAGCAGTTCACCGGGACTTAACTATGGCTACACCTTC. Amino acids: CASSSPGLNYGYTF.

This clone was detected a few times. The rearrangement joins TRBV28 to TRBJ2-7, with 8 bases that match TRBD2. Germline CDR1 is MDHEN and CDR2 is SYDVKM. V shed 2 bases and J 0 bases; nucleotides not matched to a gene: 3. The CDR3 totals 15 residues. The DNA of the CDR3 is TGTGCCAGCAGTTTAGCGGGGGGCCCCTCCTACGAGCAGTACTTC. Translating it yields CASSLAGGPSYEQYF.

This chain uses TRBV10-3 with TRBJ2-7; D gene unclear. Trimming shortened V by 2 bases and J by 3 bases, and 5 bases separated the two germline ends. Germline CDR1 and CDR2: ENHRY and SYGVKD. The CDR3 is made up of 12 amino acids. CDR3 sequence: CAISEDIYEQYF. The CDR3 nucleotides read TGTGCCATCAGTGAGGACATCTACGAGCAGTACTTC.

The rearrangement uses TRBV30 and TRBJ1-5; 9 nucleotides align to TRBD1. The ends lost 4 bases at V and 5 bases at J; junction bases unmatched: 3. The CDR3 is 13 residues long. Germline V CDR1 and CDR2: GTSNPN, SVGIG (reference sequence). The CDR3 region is CAWTNRGHQPQHF. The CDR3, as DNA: TGTGCCTGGACGAACAGGGGGCATCAGCCCCAGCATTTT.

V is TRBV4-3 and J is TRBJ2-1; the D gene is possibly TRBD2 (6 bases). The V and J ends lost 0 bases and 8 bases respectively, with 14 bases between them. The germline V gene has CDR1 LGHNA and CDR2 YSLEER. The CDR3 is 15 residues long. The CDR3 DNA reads TGCGCCAGCAGCCAAGAGTGGCGGGATGTAGATGAGCAGTTCTTC. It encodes CASSQEWRDVDEQFF.

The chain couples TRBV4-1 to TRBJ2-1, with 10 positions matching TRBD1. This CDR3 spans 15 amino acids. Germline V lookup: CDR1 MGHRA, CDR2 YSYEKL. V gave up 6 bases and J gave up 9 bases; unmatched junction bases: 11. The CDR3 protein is CASRRLGTGVSEQFF. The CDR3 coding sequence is TGCGCCAGCAGACGACTCGGGACAGGGGTTAGTGAGCAGTTCTTC.

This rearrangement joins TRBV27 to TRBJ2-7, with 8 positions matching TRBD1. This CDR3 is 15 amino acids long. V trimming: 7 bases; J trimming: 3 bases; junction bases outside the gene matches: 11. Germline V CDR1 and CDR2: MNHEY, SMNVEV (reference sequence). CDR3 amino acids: CASKSQGADDYEQYF. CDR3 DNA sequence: TGTGCCAGCAAGAGTCAGGGGGCCGATGACTACGAGCAGTACTTC.

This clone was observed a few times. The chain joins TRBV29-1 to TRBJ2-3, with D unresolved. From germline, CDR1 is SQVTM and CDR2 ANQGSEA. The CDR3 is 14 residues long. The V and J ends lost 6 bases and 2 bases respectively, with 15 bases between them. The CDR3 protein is CSVSSGLLTDTQYF. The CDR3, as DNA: TGCAGCGTCTCGTCTGGGCTGCTCACAGATACGCAGTATTTT.

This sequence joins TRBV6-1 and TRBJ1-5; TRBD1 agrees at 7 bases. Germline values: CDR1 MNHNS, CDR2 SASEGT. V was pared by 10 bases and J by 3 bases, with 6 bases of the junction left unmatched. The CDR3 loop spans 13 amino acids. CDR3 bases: TGTGCCACCAAGACAGGGATCAATCAGCCCCAGCATTTT. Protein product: CATKTGINQPQHF.

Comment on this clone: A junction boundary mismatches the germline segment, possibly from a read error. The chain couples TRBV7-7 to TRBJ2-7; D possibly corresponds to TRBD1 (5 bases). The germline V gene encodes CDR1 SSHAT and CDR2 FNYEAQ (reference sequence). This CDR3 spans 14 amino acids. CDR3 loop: CASSPGQGRGEQYF. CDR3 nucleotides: TGTGCTAGCAGCCCCGGGCAGGGTAGGGGCGAGCAGTACTTC.

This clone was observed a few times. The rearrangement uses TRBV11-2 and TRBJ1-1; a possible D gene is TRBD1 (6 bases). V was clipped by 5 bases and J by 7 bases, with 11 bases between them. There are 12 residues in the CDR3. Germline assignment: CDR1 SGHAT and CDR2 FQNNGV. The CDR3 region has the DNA TGTGCCAGCAGCAATACAGGGTTTGAAGCTTTCTTT. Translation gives CASSNTGFEAFF. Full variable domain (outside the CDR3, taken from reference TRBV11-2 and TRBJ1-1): EAGVAQSPRYKIIEKRQSVAFWCNPISGHATLYWYQQILGQGPKLLIQFQNNGVVDDSQLPKDRFSAERLKGVDSTLKIQPAKLEDSAVYLCASSNTGFEAFFGQGTRLTVV.

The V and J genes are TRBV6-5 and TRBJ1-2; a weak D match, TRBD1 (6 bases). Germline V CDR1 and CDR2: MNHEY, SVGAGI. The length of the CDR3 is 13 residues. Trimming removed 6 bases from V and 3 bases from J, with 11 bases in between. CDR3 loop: CASRTDSYYGYTF. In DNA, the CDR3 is TGTGCCAGCAGAACGGACAGCTACTATGGCTACACCTTC.

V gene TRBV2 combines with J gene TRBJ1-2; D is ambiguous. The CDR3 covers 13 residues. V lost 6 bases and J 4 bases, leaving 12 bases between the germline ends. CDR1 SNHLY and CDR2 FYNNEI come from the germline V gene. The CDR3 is CASSPDGVYGYTF. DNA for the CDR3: TGTGCCAGCAGCCCGGACGGGGTCTATGGCTACACCTTC.

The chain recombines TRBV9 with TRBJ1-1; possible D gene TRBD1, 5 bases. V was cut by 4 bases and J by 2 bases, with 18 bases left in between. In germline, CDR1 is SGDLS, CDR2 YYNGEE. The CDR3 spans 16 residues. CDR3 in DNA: TGTGCCAGCAGCCCGGGGGACGTGCGCCCAAACACTGAAGCTTTCTTT. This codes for CASSPGDVRPNTEAFF.

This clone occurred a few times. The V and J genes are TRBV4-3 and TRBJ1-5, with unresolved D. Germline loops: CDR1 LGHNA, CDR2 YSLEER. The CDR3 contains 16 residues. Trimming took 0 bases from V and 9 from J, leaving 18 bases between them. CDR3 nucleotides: TGCGCCAGCAGCCAAGAAGGTGACAACAATGGGAGGCCCCAGCATTTT. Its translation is CASSQEGDNNGRPQHF.

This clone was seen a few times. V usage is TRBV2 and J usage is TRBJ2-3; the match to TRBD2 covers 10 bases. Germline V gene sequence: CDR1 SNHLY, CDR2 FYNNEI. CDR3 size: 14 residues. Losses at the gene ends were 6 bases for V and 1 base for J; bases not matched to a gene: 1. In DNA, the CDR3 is TGTGCCAGCAGAGGGACTAGCGGCACAGATACGCAGTATTTT. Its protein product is CASRGTSGTDTQYF.

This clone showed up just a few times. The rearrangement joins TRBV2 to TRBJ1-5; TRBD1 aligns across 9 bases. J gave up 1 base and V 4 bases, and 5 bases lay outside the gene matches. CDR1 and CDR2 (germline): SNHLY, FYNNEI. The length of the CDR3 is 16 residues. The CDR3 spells CASSVTGGRSNQPQHF. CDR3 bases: TGTGCCAGCAGTGTAACAGGGGGCAGGAGCAATCAGCCCCAGCATTTT.

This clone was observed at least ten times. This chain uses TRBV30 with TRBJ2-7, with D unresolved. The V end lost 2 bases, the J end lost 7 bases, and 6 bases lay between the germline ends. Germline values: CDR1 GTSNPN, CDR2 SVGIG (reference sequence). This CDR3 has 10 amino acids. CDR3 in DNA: TGTGCCTGGAGTAGCCGGGAGCAGTACTTC. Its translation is CAWSSREQYF. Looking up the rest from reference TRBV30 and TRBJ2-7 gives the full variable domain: SQTIHQWPATLVQPVGSPLSLECTVEGTSNPNLYWYRQAAGRGLQLLFYSVGIGQISSEVPQNLSASRPQDRQFILSSKKLLLSDSGFYLCAWSSREQYFGPGTRLTVT.

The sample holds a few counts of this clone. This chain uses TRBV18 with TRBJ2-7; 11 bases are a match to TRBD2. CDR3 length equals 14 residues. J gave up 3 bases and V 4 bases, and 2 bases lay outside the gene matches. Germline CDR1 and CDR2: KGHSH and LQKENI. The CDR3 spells CASSLTSGSYEQYF. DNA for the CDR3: TGTGCCAGCTCACTAACTAGCGGGAGCTACGAGCAGTACTTC.

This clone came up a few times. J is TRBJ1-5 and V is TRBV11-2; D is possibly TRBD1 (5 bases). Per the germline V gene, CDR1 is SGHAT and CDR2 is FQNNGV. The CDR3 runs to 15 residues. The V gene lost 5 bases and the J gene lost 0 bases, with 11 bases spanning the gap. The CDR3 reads CASSRDSYSNQPQHF. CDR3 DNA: TGTGCCAGCAGCCGCGACAGCTATAGCAATCAGCCCCAGCATTTT.

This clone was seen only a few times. The CDR3 nucleotides are TGTGCCAGCAGTTCCACAGTCGGGGAGCTGTTTTTT. This encodes CASSSTVGELFF. The rearrangement joins TRBV28 to TRBJ2-2, with D unclear. The germline CDR1 and CDR2 sequences are MDHEN and SYDVKM. V was clipped by 4 bases and J by 7 bases, with 7 bases between them. The CDR3 extends over 12 amino acids.

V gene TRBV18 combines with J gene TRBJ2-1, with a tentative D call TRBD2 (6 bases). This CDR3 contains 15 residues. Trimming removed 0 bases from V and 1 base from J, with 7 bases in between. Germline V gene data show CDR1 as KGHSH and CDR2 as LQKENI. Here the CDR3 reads CASSPPGLSYNEQFF. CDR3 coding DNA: TGTGCCAGCTCACCACCGGGACTTTCCTACAATGAGCAGTTCTTC.

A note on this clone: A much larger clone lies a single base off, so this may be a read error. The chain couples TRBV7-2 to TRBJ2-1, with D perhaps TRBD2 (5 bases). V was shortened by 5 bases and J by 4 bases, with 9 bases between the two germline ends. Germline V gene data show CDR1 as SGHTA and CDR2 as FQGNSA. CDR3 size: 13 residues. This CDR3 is CASSPQRYNEQFF. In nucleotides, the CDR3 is TGTGCCAGCAGCCCCCAGCGGTACAATGAGCAGTTCTTC.

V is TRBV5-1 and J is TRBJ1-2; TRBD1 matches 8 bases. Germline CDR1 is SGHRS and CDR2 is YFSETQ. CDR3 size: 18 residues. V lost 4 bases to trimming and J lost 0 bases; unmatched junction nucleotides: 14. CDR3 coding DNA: TGCGCCAGCAGCAAATCGTCAGGGGGCGCGTTAACTAACTATGGCTACACCTTC. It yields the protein CASSKSSGGALTNYGYTF.

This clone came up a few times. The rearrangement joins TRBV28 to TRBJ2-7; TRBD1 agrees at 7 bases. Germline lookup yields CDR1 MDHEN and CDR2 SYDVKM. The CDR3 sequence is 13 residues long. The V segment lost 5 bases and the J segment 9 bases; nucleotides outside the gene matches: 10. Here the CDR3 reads CASSPEDRKRQYF. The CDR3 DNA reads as TGTGCCAGCAGTCCTGAGGACAGGAAAAGGCAGTACTTC. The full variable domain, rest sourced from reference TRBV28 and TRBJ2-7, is DVKVTQSSRYLVKRTGEKVFLECVQDMDHENMFWYRQDPGLGLRLIYFSYDVKMKEKGDIPEGYSVSREKKERFSLILESASTNQTSMYLCASSPEDRKRQYFGPGTRLTVT.

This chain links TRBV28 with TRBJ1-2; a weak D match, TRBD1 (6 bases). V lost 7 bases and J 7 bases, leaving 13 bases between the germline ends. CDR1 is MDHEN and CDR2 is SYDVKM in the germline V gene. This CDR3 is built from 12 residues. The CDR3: CASKGGLLGYTF. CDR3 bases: TGTGCCAGCAAAGGGGGTTTGCTTGGCTACACCTTC.

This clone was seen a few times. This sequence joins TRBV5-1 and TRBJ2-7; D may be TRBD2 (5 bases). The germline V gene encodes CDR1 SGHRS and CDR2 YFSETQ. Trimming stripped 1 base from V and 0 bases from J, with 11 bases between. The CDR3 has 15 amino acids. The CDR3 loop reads CASSLRGASSYEQYF. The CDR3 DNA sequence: TGCGCCAGCAGCTTGCGGGGAGCCAGCTCCTACGAGCAGTACTTC. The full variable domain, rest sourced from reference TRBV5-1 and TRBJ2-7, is KAGVTQTPRYLIKTRGQQVTLSCSPISGHRSVSWYQQTPGQGLQFLFEYFSETQRNKGNFPGRFSGRQFSNSRSEMNVSTLELGDSALYLCASSLRGASSYEQYFGPGTRLTVT.

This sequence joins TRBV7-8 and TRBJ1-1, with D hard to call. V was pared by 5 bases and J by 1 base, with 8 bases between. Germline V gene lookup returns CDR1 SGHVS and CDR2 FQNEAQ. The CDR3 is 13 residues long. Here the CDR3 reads CASSTQENTEAFF. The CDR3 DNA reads TGTGCCAGCAGCACCCAGGAGAACACTGAAGCTTTCTTT.

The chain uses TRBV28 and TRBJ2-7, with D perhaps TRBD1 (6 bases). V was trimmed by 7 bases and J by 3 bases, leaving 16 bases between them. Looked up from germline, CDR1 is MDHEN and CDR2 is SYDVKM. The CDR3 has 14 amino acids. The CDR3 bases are TGTGCCAGCACCAACGACAGGACATACTACGAGCAGTACTTC. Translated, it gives CASTNDRTYYEQYF. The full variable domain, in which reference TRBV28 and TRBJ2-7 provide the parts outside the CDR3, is DVKVTQSSRYLVKRTGEKVFLECVQDMDHENMFWYRQDPGLGLRLIYFSYDVKMKEKGDIPEGYSVSREKKERFSLILESASTNQTSMYLCASTNDRTYYEQYFGPGTRLTVT.

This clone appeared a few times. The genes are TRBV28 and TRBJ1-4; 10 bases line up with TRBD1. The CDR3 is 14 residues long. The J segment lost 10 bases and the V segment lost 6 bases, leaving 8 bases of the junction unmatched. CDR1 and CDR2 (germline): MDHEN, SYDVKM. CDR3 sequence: CASRGDRGIGKLFF. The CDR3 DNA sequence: TGTGCCAGCAGGGGGGACAGGGGAATTGGAAAACTGTTTTTT. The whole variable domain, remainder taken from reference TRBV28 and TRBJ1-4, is DVKVTQSSRYLVKRTGEKVFLECVQDMDHENMFWYRQDPGLGLRLIYFSYDVKMKEKGDIPEGYSVSREKKERFSLILESASTNQTSMYLCASRGDRGIGKLFFGSGTQLSVL.

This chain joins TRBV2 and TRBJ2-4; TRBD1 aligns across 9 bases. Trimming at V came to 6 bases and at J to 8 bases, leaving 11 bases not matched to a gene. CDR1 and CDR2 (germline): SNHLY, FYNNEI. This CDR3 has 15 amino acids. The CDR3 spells CASRPTGTGKDIQYF. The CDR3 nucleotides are TGTGCCAGCAGGCCTACCGGGACAGGGAAGGACATTCAGTACTTC.